The text below deals with one T cell receptor (beta chain). This record belongs to a study of blood T cell repertoires in COVID-19. Study context: Samples of COVID-19 (acute and convalescent) were obtained from the United States, Italy and Spain. The analysed material was cDNA or gDNA that came from T cells, B-cell-depleted T cells, or PBMCs.

TCRdb's table, derived via immunoSEQ multiplex PCR, lists solely in-frame clones and lacks some. The sample lists under 200,000 clones; nearly 90% were seen once. CDR3 size: 12 residues. V lost 6 bases to trimming and J lost 8 bases, with 13 bases between them. The germline V gene has CDR1 SNHLY and CDR2 FYNNEI. The sequenced material came from peripheral blood. V usage is TRBV2 and J usage is TRBJ1-2; TRBD1 is a possible D gene (5 bases). This clonotype was obtained from a man aged 55-75 years with active or convalescent COVID-19. The CDR3 nucleotides read TGTGCCAGCAGAACGGACACCCAGGGCTACACCTTC. Protein: CASRTDTQGYTF. Full variable domain (outside the CDR3, taken from reference TRBV2 and TRBJ1-2): EPEVTQTPSHQVTQMGQEVILRCVPISNHLYFYWYRQILGQKVEFLVSFYNNEISEKSEIFDDQFSVERPDGSNFTLKIRSTKLEDSAMYFCASRTDTQGYTFGSGTRLTVV.